The rows below give T cell receptor beta chains drawn from one sample of a study of Ad26.COV2.S vaccination and SARS-CoV-2 variants. Sequenced by immunoSEQ multiplex PCR; TCRdb stores in-frame clones only, minus some. The sample consists of roughly 330,000 clones, under 90% of them appearing once. Sample: peripheral blood, taken in a trial of Ad26.COV2.S vaccine versus placebo. The receptors come from a person aged 18-65 years who received the Ad26.COV2.S COVID-19 vaccine or a placebo. CDR3s include the opening cysteine and the closing phenylalanine or tryptophan. The D gene is left open where the match is weak. Clone size is shown for a subset of rows, as once, few, many or a class of expanded clone.

J gene,D gene,V gene,clone size,CDR3 DNA,CDR3 protein
TRBJ1-6,.,TRBV15,.,TGTGCCACCAGATATGGTGGGTTGATCTATAATTCACCCCTCCACTTT,CATRYGGLIYNSPLHF
TRBJ2-1,.,TRBV19,.,TGTGCCAGTAGAGTCGGGGGTCGGCACAATGAGCAGTTCTTC,CASRVGGRHNEQFF
TRBJ1-1,.,TRBV4-1,.,TGCGCCAGCAGCCAGGTCGAAAAAGCTTTCTTT,CASSQVEKAFF
TRBJ1-1,.,TRBV7-9,.,TGTGCCAGCGTCCCGGACACACTGAACACTGAAGCTTTCTTT,CASVPDTLNTEAFF
TRBJ1-1,TRBD1,TRBV6-5,few,TGTGCCAGCAGAGAGACGGACAGGCTGAGGACTGAAGCTTTCTTT,CASRETDRLRTEAFF
TRBJ2-1,.,TRBV6-5,.,TGTGCCAGCAGTTACTGGGGTGAGCAGTTCTTC,CASSYWGEQFF
TRBJ2-7,.,TRBV5-4,.,TGTGCCATGTTTCCGATGGGGGCCCCCTACGAGCAGTACTTC,CAMFPMGAPYEQYF
TRBJ1-2,.,TRBV5-5,.,TGTGCCAGCAGCCACGCCGGGGGAGCCTATGGCTACACCTTC,CASSHAGGAYGYTF
TRBJ1-3,TRBD1,TRBV4-3,.,TGCGCCAGCGGGGACAGGGTCTCTGGAAACACCATATATTTT,CASGDRVSGNTIYF
TRBJ1-1,.,TRBV6-6,.,TGTGCCAGTCTCCAGGGGATGAACACTGAAGCTTTCTTT,CASLQGMNTEAFF
TRBJ1-1,TRBD1,TRBV10-3,.,TGTGCCACCACGCAGGGGGCGGCGACTGAAGCTTTCTTT,CATTQGAATEAFF
TRBJ1-2,.,TRBV4-1,.,TGCGCCAGCAGCCTAGGTAGGGGGGCGTTTTCATCAAGCTATGGCTACACCTTC,CASSLGRGAFSSSYGYTF
TRBJ1-3,.,TRBV4-3,.,TGCGCCAGCAGCCAGCCCCGGGAGACTGGAAACACCATATATTTT,CASSQPRETGNTIYF
TRBJ2-3,.,TRBV11-2,.,TGTGCCAGCAGCTCGAGCTTTTGGGTTCGCGGCACAGATACGCAGTATTTT,CASSSSFWVRGTDTQYF
TRBJ1-2,.,TRBV5-1,.,TGCGCCAGCAGCTTGGGGGCAGGGGATGGCTATGGCTACACCTTC,CASSLGAGDGYGYTF
TRBJ2-3,TRBD2,TRBV6-5,few,TGTGCCAGCACCCCGGCTAGCGGGGTCACAGATACGCAGTATTTT,CASTPASGVTDTQYF
TRBJ1-4,.,TRBV14,.,TGTGCCAGCAGCCAAGAACTATTGCGTGGCCGTGAAAAACTGTTTTTT,CASSQELLRGREKLFF
TRBJ1-1,.,TRBV5-1,.,TGCGCCAGCAGCCCGAGACAGTTGAACACTGAAGCTTTCTTT,CASSPRQLNTEAFF
TRBJ2-1,.,TRBV7-3,.,TGTGCCAGCAGCTTACGGGGCGGGAAGGAATACAATGAGCAGTTCTTC,CASSLRGGKEYNEQFF
TRBJ1-1,.,TRBV3-1/TRBV3-2,.,TGTGCCAGCAGCCAAGACCTCAGGGGCACTGAAGCTTTCTTT,CASSQDLRGTEAFF
TRBJ2-3,.,TRBV7-2,.,.,CASSLAFGPGLTDTQYF
TRBJ1-1,.,TRBV7-9,.,TGTGCCAGCAGCTTATGGCAGAGTGAAGCTTTCTTT,CASSLWQSEAFF
TRBJ1-2,.,TRBV6-5,.,TGTGCCAGCGGGCGGGGGACCTATGGCTACACCTTC,CASGRGTYGYTF
TRBJ2-4,TRBD1,TRBV19,.,TGTGCCAGTAGTTCCGGACAGGGGGGAAACATTCAGTACTTC,CASSSGQGGNIQYF
TRBJ2-5,TRBD2,TRBV27,.,TGTGCCAGCAGTTTTGCTAGCGGGCAAGAGACCCAGTACTTC,CASSFASGQETQYF
TRBJ2-2,.,TRBV18,.,TGTGCCAGCTCACCAGGGGGCAGGTCGAACACCGGGGAGCTGTTTTTT,CASSPGGRSNTGELFF
TRBJ1-1,TRBD1,TRBV5-1,.,TGCGCCAGCAGCACGGGACAGGGGTTGAACACTGAAGCTTTCTTT,CASSTGQGLNTEAFF
TRBJ2-6,.,TRBV4-3,few,TGCGCCAGCAGCCAAGAAAAGGAGGGCGGGTTCTCTGGGGCCAACGTCCTGACTTTC,CASSQEKEGGFSGANVLTF
TRBJ1-3,TRBD1,TRBV5-4,few,TGTGCCAGCAGCCAGGACAGGGTCTCTGGAAACACCATATATTTT,CASSQDRVSGNTIYF
TRBJ2-1,TRBD2,TRBV5-6,.,TGTGCCAGCAGCCAACTAGCGGGGACGTCCAATGAGCAGTTCTTC,CASSQLAGTSNEQFF
TRBJ1-1,.,TRBV28,.,TGTGCCAGCAGTATACTACAGACAAACACTGAAGCTTTCTTT,CASSILQTNTEAFF
TRBJ1-2,TRBD1,TRBV6-6,.,TGTGCCAGCAGTCCAACACATTCGGGACAGATTTACTATGGCTACACCTTC,CASSPTHSGQIYYGYTF
TRBJ2-2,TRBD1,TRBV7-8,.,TGTGCCAGCAGCGCCCGACAGGGGGAAAACACCGGGGAGCTGTTTTTT,CASSARQGENTGELFF
TRBJ1-6,.,TRBV7-2,.,TGTGCCAGCAGCCTCGACTCACCCCTCCACTTT,CASSLDSPLHF
TRBJ2-2,TRBD1,TRBV6-5,.,TGTGCCAGCAGTTACTCAGACAGGGATGTTACCGGGGAGCTGTTTTTT,CASSYSDRDVTGELFF
TRBJ1-1,.,TRBV10-3,.,TGTGCCATCAGCGGGACGGAAAACACTGAAGCTTTCTTT,CAISGTENTEAFF
TRBJ1-3,TRBD1,TRBV7-2,.,TGTGCCAGCAGCCCGGACAGGGCGAGGGGAAACACCATATATTTT,CASSPDRARGNTIYF
TRBJ1-6,.,TRBV7-2,.,TGTGCCAGCAGCTTAGCAGGCACATTCTCCTATAATTCACCCCTCCACTTT,CASSLAGTFSYNSPLHF
TRBJ2-4,.,TRBV5-4,.,TGTGCCAGCAGCTTGGCCGCAGGGAGTGACATTCAGTACTTC,CASSLAAGSDIQYF
TRBJ1-4,.,TRBV4-1,.,TGCGCCAGCAGCGTTGCAACTAATGAAAAACTGTTTTTT,CASSVATNEKLFF
TRBJ2-7,TRBD1,TRBV9,.,TGTGCCAGCAGCGTAGCTGGGACAGGGGTTTACGAGCAGTACTTC,CASSVAGTGVYEQYF
TRBJ1-2,.,TRBV29-1,.,TGCAGCGTTGAACGGGAGGCTAACTATGGCTACACCTTC,CSVEREANYGYTF
TRBJ1-5,TRBD1,TRBV28,.,TGTGCCAGCAGCCAGGGGGGGGGAGGTCAGCCCCAGCATTTT,CASSQGGGGQPQHF
TRBJ1-1,TRBD1,TRBV6-5,.,TGTGCCAGCAGGGCCGGACAGGTAGGGACTGAAGCTTTCTTT,CASRAGQVGTEAFF